The 22 T cell receptor beta chains below come from one sample, sequenced in a study of blood T cell repertoires in COVID-19. The repertoire was sequenced with immunoSEQ multiplex PCR; TCRdb's copy has only in-frame clones and lacks some. The repertoire holds some 310,000 clones, more than 75% seen once, with 1% in the top ten. Sequenced: peripheral blood. The receptors stem from a man aged 50-59 years with active or convalescent COVID-19.

The chain employs TRBV29-1 and TRBJ2-7; TRBD1 aligns across 9 bases. The CDR3 sequence is 13 residues long. Trimming removed 5 bases from V and 3 bases from J; junction bases left unmatched: 5. CDR1 SQVTM and CDR2 ANQGSEA come from the germline V gene. CDR3: CSVTGTGRYEQYF. The DNA of the CDR3 is TGCAGCGTTACCGGGACAGGGCGCTACGAGCAGTACTTC.

This clone showed up just a few times. The chain carries TRBV6-5 and TRBJ1-1; D not certain. Germline V gives CDR1 MNHEY, CDR2 SVGAGI. Trimming cost V 0 bases and J 1 base, with 6 bases left between them. The CDR3 length is 14 residues. CDR3 sequence: CASSYSTSNTEAFF. CDR3 nucleotides: TGTGCCAGCAGTTACTCGACATCGAACACTGAAGCTTTCTTT.

The V call is TRBV2, the J call TRBJ2-3; 9 bases fit TRBD2. V shed 6 bases and J 4 bases; nucleotides not matched to a gene: 8. The CDR3 is 15 residues long. Germline CDR1 is SNHLY and CDR2 is FYNNEI. The CDR3 sequence: CASRALAGSPDTQYF. In DNA form, the CDR3 reads TGTGCCAGCAGGGCTCTAGCGGGAAGCCCAGATACGCAGTATTTT.

The gene calls are TRBV2 and TRBJ2-3; TRBD2 matches at 9 bases. The germline CDR1 and CDR2 sequences are SNHLY and FYNNEI. V lost 3 bases and J lost 1; bases outside the gene matches: 8. The CDR3 has 17 residues. Here the CDR3 DNA reads TGTGCCAGCAGTGAGTGGGCGGGAGGGGCTGGCACAGATACGCAGTATTTT. Its translation is CASSEWAGGAGTDTQYF.

The chain is built from TRBV19 and TRBJ1-6; D may be TRBD1 (5 bases). V shed 5 bases and J shed 7 bases, with 15 bases lying between them. Germline assignment: CDR1 LNHDA and CDR2 SQIVND (reference sequence). The length of the CDR3 is 15 residues. In nucleotides, the CDR3 is TGTGCCAGTAGTGCGATAACAGGCCACAATTCACCCCTCCACTTT. Amino acids: CASSAITGHNSPLHF.

The chain couples TRBV6-5 to TRBJ1-1, with 7 positions matching TRBD1. V lost 4 bases, J lost 1 base, and 0 bases stayed unmatched. This CDR3 contains 13 residues. CDR1 and CDR2 from the germline V gene are MNHEY and SVGAGI. The CDR3 reads CASSWTGNTEAFF. CDR3 sequence (DNA): TGTGCCAGCAGTTGGACAGGGAACACTGAAGCTTTCTTT.

In the case of this clone: The sample carries other DNA sequences with the same CDR3. V usage is TRBV18 and J usage is TRBJ1-4, with D possibly TRBD1 on 6 matching bases. CDR3 length: 15 amino acids. The germline V and J ends were trimmed by 3 bases and 0 bases, with 8 bases remaining between them. Germline loops: CDR1 KGHSH, CDR2 LQKENI. This chain's CDR3 is CASSPGQTTNEKLFF. CDR3 nucleotide sequence: TGTGCCAGCTCACCTGGACAGACAACTAATGAAAAACTGTTTTTT.

In its sample, this clone was seen a few times. The chain employs TRBV28 and TRBJ1-2; a weak D match, TRBD1 (6 bases). The germline CDR1 and CDR2 sequences are MDHEN and SYDVKM. Trimming removed 2 bases from V and 10 bases from J, with 17 bases in between. The CDR3 length is 14 residues. The CDR3 sequence is CASSLTGLLSDYTF. The CDR3 bases are TGTGCCAGCAGTTTAACAGGGCTTCTCTCGGACTACACCTTC.

The count of this clone is one. V and J are TRBV10-3 and TRBJ2-3; 11 bases agree with TRBD1. This CDR3 region has 17 residues. V dropped 5 bases and J dropped 1; count of bases not matched to a gene: 8. Per the germline V gene, CDR1 is ENHRY and CDR2 is SYGVKD. This CDR3 is CAISRTGGSKGTDTQYF. The CDR3 DNA reads TGTGCCATCAGTAGGACAGGGGGCTCTAAGGGCACAGATACGCAGTATTTT.

The chain employs TRBV9 and TRBJ2-1; TRBD2 is a possible D gene (6 bases). This CDR3 is 11 amino acids long. Germline V gene data show CDR1 as SGDLS and CDR2 as YYNGEE. Trimming left V 3 bases short and J 9 bases short, with 7 bases between. The CDR3 bases are TGTGCCAGCAGCGCCGGGGGTGAGCAGTTCTTC. Its protein product is CASSAGGEQFF.

The chain uses TRBV19 and TRBJ1-5; TRBD1 might be the D (5 bases). CDR1 LNHDA and CDR2 SQIVND come from the germline V gene (reference sequence). This CDR3 is built from 13 residues. Trimming stripped 3 bases from V and 6 bases from J, with 9 bases between. The CDR3 spells CASSMGGGQPQHF. CDR3 coding DNA: TGTGCCAGTAGTATGGGGGGTGGTCAGCCCCAGCATTTT. The full variable domain, with the rest looked up from reference TRBV19 and TRBJ1-5, is DGGITQSPKYLFRKEGQNVTLSCEQNLNHDAMYWYRQDPGQGLRLIYYSQIVNDFQKGDIAEGYSVSREKKESFPLTVTSAQKNPTAFYLCASSMGGGQPQHFGDGTRLSIL.

The chain uses TRBV6-5 and TRBJ1-2; 9 bases align to TRBD1. The CDR3 is 14 residues long. Germline values: CDR1 MNHEY, CDR2 SVGAGI. The trim removed 4 bases at V and 7 bases at J, leaving 7 bases unmatched. This CDR3 is CASSSQGAQGGYTF. CDR3 nucleotides: TGTGCCAGCAGTTCACAGGGGGCGCAGGGTGGCTACACCTTC.

J is TRBJ2-7 and V is TRBV18; 11 bases match TRBD2. The CDR3 totals 16 residues. V was pared by 5 bases and J by 6 bases, with 12 bases of the junction left unmatched. Germline lookup yields CDR1 KGHSH and CDR2 LQKENI. The CDR3 DNA reads TGTGCCAGCTCATCGACTAGCGGGGCCGCCTCCGGCGAGCAGTACTTC. It specifies CASSSTSGAASGEQYF.

This clone was seen just once. The chain is built from TRBV11-2 and TRBJ2-7; TRBD2 matches at 10 bases. Looked up from germline, CDR1 is SGHAT and CDR2 is FQNNGV. There are 20 residues in the CDR3. V shed 0 bases, J shed 0 bases, and the junction held 14 bases outside the gene matches. Written as DNA, the CDR3 is TGTGCCAGCAGCTTAGATCGCCGTGGGGGACTAGCGAGAGGCTCCTACGAGCAGTACTTC. Amino acids: CASSLDRRGGLARGSYEQYF. Together with reference TRBV11-2 and TRBJ2-7, the CDR3 gives the full variable domain: EAGVAQSPRYKIIEKRQSVAFWCNPISGHATLYWYQQILGQGPKLLIQFQNNGVVDDSQLPKDRFSAERLKGVDSTLKIQPAKLEDSAVYLCASSLDRRGGLARGSYEQYFGPGTRLTVT.

The chain carries TRBV27 and TRBJ2-7; 11 positions match TRBD2. CDR1 and CDR2 (germline): MNHEY, SMNVEV (reference sequence). The CDR3 spans 19 residues. The J segment lost 6 bases and the V segment lost 5 bases, leaving 21 bases of the junction unmatched. This CDR3 reads CASSDPGTSGVRATSEQYF. CDR3 sequence (DNA): TGTGCCAGCAGTGATCCCGGGACTAGCGGAGTCCGAGCCACGTCCGAGCAGTACTTC.

The V call is TRBV11-3, the J call TRBJ2-1, with 10 bases aligning to TRBD2. V shed 4 bases and J 4 bases; nucleotides not matched to a gene: 4. CDR3 length: 15 amino acids. The germline V gene has CDR1 SGHNT and CDR2 YENEEA. CDR3 loop: CASSSTSGAYNEQFF. The CDR3 nucleotides read TGTGCCAGCAGCTCCACTAGCGGGGCGTACAATGAGCAGTTCTTC. The full variable domain, rest sourced from reference TRBV11-3 and TRBJ2-1, is EAGVVQSPRYKIIEKKQPVAFWCNPISGHNTLYWYLQNLGQGPELLIRYENEEAVDDSQLPKDRFSAERLKGVDSTLKIQPAELGDSAVYLCASSSTSGAYNEQFFGPGTRLTVL.

V is TRBV5-1 and J is TRBJ1-4; D unresolved. Germline V gene data show CDR1 as SGHRS and CDR2 as YFSETQ. V was shortened by 0 bases and J by 5 bases, with 5 bases between the two germline ends. The CDR3 totals 13 residues. The CDR3 DNA sequence: TGCGCCAGCAGCTTGGTCCTCAATGAAAAACTGTTTTTT. Translation gives CASSLVLNEKLFF. The full variable domain, completed using reference TRBV5-1 and TRBJ1-4, is KAGVTQTPRYLIKTRGQQVTLSCSPISGHRSVSWYQQTPGQGLQFLFEYFSETQRNKGNFPGRFSGRQFSNSRSEMNVSTLELGDSALYLCASSLVLNEKLFFGSGTQLSVL.

This clone was found a few times. The sample has other DNA sequences that encode this CDR3 too. The V call is TRBV5-5, the J call TRBJ1-2; D remains ambiguous. V was cut by 0 bases and J by 2 bases, with 8 bases left in between. Germline-derived CDR1 and CDR2 are SGHKS and YYEKEE (reference sequence). The CDR3 contains 14 residues. CDR3 sequence: CASSLDSLNYGYTF. As DNA, the CDR3 is TGTGCCAGCAGCTTGGACAGTCTCAACTATGGCTACACCTTC.

CDR3 coding DNA: TGTGCCTGGAGTGGGGACAGGGGGCTAGGAGGAAACACCATATATTTT. This translates into CAWSGDRGLGGNTIYF. The rearrangement links TRBV30 to TRBJ1-3; 12 bases align to TRBD1. Germline V gene data show CDR1 as GTSNPN and CDR2 as SVGIG (reference sequence). Germline trimming cut 1 base from V and 4 bases from J; bases unmatched to any gene: 5. The CDR3 totals 16 residues.

The V gene is TRBV29-1, the J gene TRBJ1-4; 8 nucleotides match TRBD1. With V trimmed by 3 bases and J by 6 bases, 6 bases remained unmatched. This CDR3 region has 14 residues. CDR1 SQVTM and CDR2 ANQGSEA come from the germline V gene. The CDR3 is CSVEIAGGYEKLFF. The CDR3 DNA reads as TGCAGCGTTGAGATAGCAGGGGGCTATGAAAAACTGTTTTTT.

This clone has a single count. The rearrangement joins TRBV19 to TRBJ2-2, with 7 positions matching TRBD1. Germline CDR1 is LNHDA and CDR2 is SQIVND (reference sequence). The V segment lost 3 bases and the J segment 4 bases; nucleotides outside the gene matches: 5. The CDR3 loop spans 15 amino acids. Here the CDR3 DNA reads TGTGCCAGTAGTATCAGACAGGGCGGCACCGGGGAGCTGTTTTTT. Protein sequence: CASSIRQGGTGELFF.

V is TRBV5-6 and J is TRBJ2-7; 8 bases match TRBD2. Germline values: CDR1 SGHDT, CDR2 YYEEEE. V dropped 6 bases and J dropped 0; count of bases not matched to a gene: 5. The length of the CDR3 is 14 residues. The CDR3: CASKTGTSSYEQYF. For the CDR3, the DNA is TGTGCCAGCAAAACCGGGACTAGCTCCTACGAGCAGTACTTC.